This T cell receptor beta chain was captured by sequencing in a study of shared clonotypes between healthy human individuals. Study-level results: In several donors, about 5% of naive CD4 clonotypes appeared in common. Naive subsets typically showed greater estimated richness than memory subsets.

Germline V gene data show CDR1 as GTSNPN and CDR2 as SVGIG (reference sequence). The V and J ends lost 1 base and 5 bases respectively, with 9 bases between them. This CDR3 has 13 amino acids. It was across several immunoSEQ plates that each subset's genomic DNA was evenly split. Profiled with immunoSEQ multiplex PCR; TCRdb holds only in-frame clones, not every one. The sample includes about 1 million clones, around 74% of them seen just once. In the case of this clone: The antigen remains unidentified.

The chain uses TRBV30 and TRBJ1-5; D might be TRBD1 (5 bases). The sequence was obtained from a man aged 18 to 30 in good health. Sequenced material: memory CD4+ T cells sorted from blood. Noted subset: CD45RA-negative fraction. CDR3 sequence: CAWSELGDQPQHF. Written as DNA, the CDR3 is TGTGCCTGGAGTGAGTTGGGGGATCAGCCCCAGCATTTT.